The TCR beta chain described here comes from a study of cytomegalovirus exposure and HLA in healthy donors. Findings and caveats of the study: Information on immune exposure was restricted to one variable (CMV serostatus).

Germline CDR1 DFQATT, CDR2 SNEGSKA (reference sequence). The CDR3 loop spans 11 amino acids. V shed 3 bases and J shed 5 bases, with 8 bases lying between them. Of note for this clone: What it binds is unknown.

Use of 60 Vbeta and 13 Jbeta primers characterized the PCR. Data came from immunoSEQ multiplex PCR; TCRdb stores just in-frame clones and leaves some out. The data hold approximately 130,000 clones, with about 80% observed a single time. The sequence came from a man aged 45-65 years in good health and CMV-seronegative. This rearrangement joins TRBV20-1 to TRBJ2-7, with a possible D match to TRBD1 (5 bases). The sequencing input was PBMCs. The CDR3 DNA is TGCAGTGCTAGGCAGGGTGACGAGCAGTACTTC. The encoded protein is CSARQGDEQYF.